This is a list of T cell receptor beta chains from one sample in a study of cytomegalovirus exposure and HLA in healthy donors. Some clones are missing from TCRdb's copy, which holds only in-frame ones; the method was immunoSEQ multiplex PCR. The repertoire has tens of thousands of clones, about 67% of them found once; the top ten carry roughly 6%. Sequenced sample: PBMCs. All receptors come from a man aged 25-40 years in good health and CMV-seronegative. CDR3s include the opening cysteine and the closing phenylalanine or tryptophan. Fields, in order: J gene, CDR3 length, V gene, CDR3 protein.

j_call: TRBJ2-2
cdr3_length: 13
v_call: TRBV19
cdr3_aa: CASSIVPAGELFF

j_call: TRBJ2-5
cdr3_length: 12
v_call: TRBV18
cdr3_aa: CASSPRAETQYF

j_call: TRBJ1-5
cdr3_length: 13
v_call: TRBV27
cdr3_aa: CASSSRWNQPQHF

j_call: TRBJ2-7
cdr3_length: 18
v_call: TRBV27
cdr3_aa: CASSLGQPLGLAAYEQYF

j_call: TRBJ2-3
cdr3_length: 15
v_call: TRBV12-2
cdr3_aa: CASRLASGRTDTQYF

j_call: TRBJ2-3
cdr3_length: 15
v_call: TRBV2
cdr3_aa: CASRTGTVNTDTQYF

j_call: TRBJ1-1
cdr3_length: 17
v_call: TRBV7-9
cdr3_aa: CASSNILIQGLSTEAFF

j_call: TRBJ1-1
cdr3_length: 16
v_call: TRBV9
cdr3_aa: CASSPRRGQGITEAFF

j_call: TRBJ1-3
cdr3_length: 12
v_call: TRBV19
cdr3_aa: CASNSPGNTIYF

j_call: TRBJ1-1
cdr3_length: 15
v_call: TRBV6-5
cdr3_aa: CASSLSGTLNTEAFF

j_call: TRBJ2-7
cdr3_length: 13
v_call: TRBV5-4
cdr3_aa: CASSTPGTYEQYF

j_call: TRBJ1-2
cdr3_length: 16
v_call: TRBV2
cdr3_aa: CASSAGRGLGPSGYTF

j_call: TRBJ2-6
cdr3_length: 19
v_call: TRBV5-1
cdr3_aa: CASSLDLMPLDSGANVLTF

j_call: TRBJ2-5
cdr3_length: 14
v_call: TRBV7-2
cdr3_aa: CASSLGAHQETQYF

j_call: TRBJ2-5
cdr3_length: 17
v_call: TRBV7-9
cdr3_aa: CASSLSPGEPKQETQYF

j_call: TRBJ2-2
cdr3_length: 14
v_call: TRBV6-5
cdr3_aa: CASSYSGNTGELFF

j_call: .
cdr3_length: 14
v_call: TRBV7-8
cdr3_aa: CASSRDRGANEQYF

j_call: TRBJ1-3
cdr3_length: 14
v_call: TRBV5-1
cdr3_aa: CASKGQNSGNTIYF

j_call: TRBJ2-2
cdr3_length: 16
v_call: TRBV6-5
cdr3_aa: CASSSPTDTNTGELFF

j_call: TRBJ2-5
cdr3_length: 11
v_call: TRBV14
cdr3_aa: CASSQASTQYF

j_call: TRBJ2-3
cdr3_length: 14
v_call: TRBV5-1
cdr3_aa: CASSPPGGTDTQYF

j_call: TRBJ2-5
cdr3_length: 21
v_call: TRBV1
cdr3_aa: CTSPPASSGTSGGLTLKTQYF

j_call: TRBJ1-1
cdr3_length: 17
v_call: TRBV6-1
cdr3_aa: CASSGAPGQTRTTEAFF

j_call: TRBJ1-5
cdr3_length: 15
v_call: TRBV29-1
cdr3_aa: CSLILLDRGHQPQHF

j_call: TRBJ2-1
cdr3_length: 19
v_call: TRBV7-2
cdr3_aa: CASSKPNGLAGANYNEQFF

j_call: TRBJ1-1
cdr3_length: 16
v_call: TRBV5-1
cdr3_aa: CASSLAAGQQNTEAFF

j_call: TRBJ1-2
cdr3_length: 15
v_call: TRBV6-6
cdr3_aa: CASIPLETDRYGYPF

j_call: TRBJ2-1
cdr3_length: 15
v_call: TRBV9
cdr3_aa: CASSDPIGAAWEQFF

j_call: TRBJ2-4
cdr3_length: 14
v_call: TRBV5-6
cdr3_aa: CASSLSGGRNIQYF

j_call: TRBJ1-5
cdr3_length: 13
v_call: TRBV30
cdr3_aa: CAWSAYSNQPQHF

j_call: TRBJ1-2
cdr3_length: 13
v_call: TRBV7-9
cdr3_aa: CASILDRGFGYTF

j_call: TRBJ2-7
cdr3_length: 15
v_call: TRBV27
cdr3_aa: CASRRGRTGAYEQYF

j_call: TRBJ2-1
cdr3_length: 15
v_call: TRBV19
cdr3_aa: CASSPGTGTLKGQFF

j_call: TRBJ1-3
cdr3_length: 14
v_call: TRBV19
cdr3_aa: CASSDRGGVNTIYF

j_call: TRBJ2-7
cdr3_length: 13
v_call: TRBV11-2
cdr3_aa: CASSPPGVYEQYF

j_call: TRBJ1-5
cdr3_length: 14
v_call: TRBV7-9
cdr3_aa: CASSLGGGNQPQHF

j_call: TRBJ1-1
cdr3_length: 14
v_call: TRBV5-1
cdr3_aa: CASARGAGNTEAFF

j_call: TRBJ2-5
cdr3_length: 13
v_call: TRBV4-2
cdr3_aa: CASSPLALETQYF

j_call: TRBJ1-1
cdr3_length: 14
v_call: TRBV6-1
cdr3_aa: CASSEQGAVTEAFF

j_call: TRBJ1-5
cdr3_length: 13
v_call: TRBV30
cdr3_aa: CAWSPQLNQPQHF

j_call: TRBJ2-3
cdr3_length: 13
v_call: TRBV5-4
cdr3_aa: CASSLSLPDTQYF

j_call: TRBJ1-2
cdr3_length: 15
v_call: TRBV7-9
cdr3_aa: CASSLDSGQSYGYTF

j_call: TRBJ2-3
cdr3_length: 16
v_call: TRBV28
cdr3_aa: CASSPSQRSLEDTQYF

j_call: TRBJ2-3
cdr3_length: 16
v_call: TRBV5-1
cdr3_aa: CASTRTTQGGTDTQYF

j_call: .
cdr3_length: 12
v_call: TRBV28
cdr3_aa: CASSLIFNEQYF

j_call: TRBJ1-6
cdr3_length: 13
v_call: TRBV7-7
cdr3_aa: CASSCDRPSPLHF

j_call: TRBJ2-2
cdr3_length: 14
v_call: TRBV6-1
cdr3_aa: CASSSGGPMGELFF

j_call: TRBJ2-7
cdr3_length: 13
v_call: TRBV28
cdr3_aa: CASSRGDSYEQYF

j_call: TRBJ1-2
cdr3_length: 13
v_call: TRBV5-1
cdr3_aa: CASRTGTGGGYPF

j_call: TRBJ1-2
cdr3_length: 13
v_call: TRBV6-5
cdr3_aa: CASSRGTDYGYTF

j_call: TRBJ2-7
cdr3_length: 13
v_call: TRBV7-3
cdr3_aa: CASSLQGQSEQYF

j_call: TRBJ1-2
cdr3_length: 12
v_call: TRBV6-6
cdr3_aa: CASRQGLYGYTF

j_call: TRBJ1-5
cdr3_length: 12
v_call: TRBV19
cdr3_aa: CASNWGDQPQHF

j_call: TRBJ1-5
cdr3_length: 13
v_call: TRBV6-5
cdr3_aa: CASRGPSNQPQHF

j_call: TRBJ2-7
cdr3_length: 15
v_call: TRBV2
cdr3_aa: CASTEGRGATYEQYF